Each of the 9 T cell receptor beta chains below was sequenced from the same sample in a study. Each CDR3 protein is one row after TCRdb ran MiXCR on the RT-PCR reads. The data contain 550,000 to 750,000 distinct CDR3 sequences, 14% of them singletons. Specimen: memory CD4+ T cells from blood. The receptors derive from a female donor in good health, serving as a healthy control.

The chain couples TRBV29-1 to TRBJ1-3; 9 bases are a match to TRBD1. The CDR3 is 14 residues long. V was clipped by 7 bases and J by 4 bases; unmatched bases: 8. The germline V gene encodes CDR1 SQVTM and CDR2 ANQGSEA. The CDR3 DNA reads as TGCAGCGCTCGCGGACAGGGGAAAGGAAACACCATATATTTT. Translated: CSARGQGKGNTIYF. The full variable domain, its missing parts supplied by reference TRBV29-1 and TRBJ1-3, is SAVISQKPSRDICQRGTSLTIQCQVDSQVTMMFWYRQQPGQSLTLIATANQGSEATYESGFVIDKFPISRPNLTFSTLTVSNMSPEDSSIYLCSARGQGKGNTIYFGEGSWLTVV.

The V and J genes are TRBV6-2 or TRBV6-3 and TRBJ1-5, with D tentatively TRBD1 (6 bases). The V and J ends lost 1 base and 1 base respectively, with 17 bases between them. There are 18 residues in the CDR3. CDR1 is MNHEY, CDR2 SVGEGT, per germline. CDR3 loop: CASSYLVTRGFSNQPQHF. The CDR3 coding sequence is TGTGCCAGCAGTTACTTGGTCACCAGGGGATTCAGCAATCAGCCCCAGCATTTT.

V usage is TRBV5-5 and J usage is TRBJ1-4; 10 positions agree with TRBD1. Trimming removed 5 bases from V and 8 bases from J; junction bases left unmatched: 12. Germline CDR1 is SGHKS and CDR2 is YYEKEE (reference sequence). The CDR3 totals 16 residues. Written as DNA, the CDR3 is TGTGCCAGCAGTTCTTACCTGACAGGGGGCTCCGAAAAACTGTTTTTT. It yields the protein CASSSYLTGGSEKLFF.

This clonotype has more than one count but fewer than ten. The chain couples TRBV20-1 to TRBJ2-1, with 12 nucleotides matching TRBD2. CDR1 is DFQATT, CDR2 SNEGSKA, per germline (reference sequence). The CDR3 is 15 amino acids. Trimming at V came to 3 bases and at J to 4 bases, leaving 4 bases not matched to a gene. As DNA, the CDR3 is TGCAGTGCTAGCCTAGCGGGGGGGAGATACAATGAGCAGTTCTTC. Protein sequence: CSASLAGGRYNEQFF.

V gene TRBV20-1 combines with J gene TRBJ2-2, with 10 positions matching TRBD1. Unmatched junction bases numbered 4, after V lost 5 bases and J lost 4 bases. Germline CDR1 reads DFQATT; CDR2 reads SNEGSKA (reference sequence). The CDR3 runs to 14 residues. DNA for the CDR3: TGCAGTGCTGACAGGGGGCGTAGCACCGGGGAGCTGTTTTTT. Translating gives CSADRGRSTGELFF.

This clonotype occurred a few times. The genes are TRBV6-5 and TRBJ2-3, with D possibly TRBD2 on 6 matching bases. The CDR3 spans 15 residues. Per germline, CDR1 MNHEY and CDR2 SVGAGI. Trimming pared 5 bases from V and 5 bases from J, leaving 17 bases between. The CDR3 here is CASSDVFRGIDTQYF. The CDR3 coding sequence is TGTGCCAGCAGTGATGTGTTTCGGGGGATAGATACGCAGTATTTT.

CDR3 nucleotide sequence: TGTGCCAGCAGTGCCCAATTAGGCAATCAGCCCCAGCATTTT. Protein: CASSAQLGNQPQHF. This chain links TRBV28 with TRBJ1-5; D is ambiguous. The V end was cut by 5 bases, the J end by 2 bases, with 10 bases between. From germline, CDR1 is MDHEN and CDR2 SYDVKM. The CDR3 contains 14 residues.

This clonotype was counted ten times or more. The chain joins TRBV11-2 to TRBJ2-2; tentatively, D is TRBD1 (5 bases). V was clipped by 3 bases and J by 2 bases, with 10 bases between them. In germline, CDR1 is SGHAT, CDR2 FQNNGV. The CDR3 contains 15 residues. CDR3 loop: CASSFRVANTGELFF. The CDR3 DNA is TGTGCCAGCAGCTTCAGGGTGGCAAACACCGGGGAGCTGTTTTTT.

The genes are TRBV7-3 and TRBJ2-1; 8 bases agree with TRBD2. The J call is doubtful: the DNA matches TRBJ2-7 better. Germline CDR1 and CDR2: SGHTA and FQGTGA. The CDR3 has 11 residues. The DNA for the CDR3 is TGTGCCAGCAGCCCCGGGACTAGGCAGTACTTC. Translated, it gives CASSPGTRQYF.